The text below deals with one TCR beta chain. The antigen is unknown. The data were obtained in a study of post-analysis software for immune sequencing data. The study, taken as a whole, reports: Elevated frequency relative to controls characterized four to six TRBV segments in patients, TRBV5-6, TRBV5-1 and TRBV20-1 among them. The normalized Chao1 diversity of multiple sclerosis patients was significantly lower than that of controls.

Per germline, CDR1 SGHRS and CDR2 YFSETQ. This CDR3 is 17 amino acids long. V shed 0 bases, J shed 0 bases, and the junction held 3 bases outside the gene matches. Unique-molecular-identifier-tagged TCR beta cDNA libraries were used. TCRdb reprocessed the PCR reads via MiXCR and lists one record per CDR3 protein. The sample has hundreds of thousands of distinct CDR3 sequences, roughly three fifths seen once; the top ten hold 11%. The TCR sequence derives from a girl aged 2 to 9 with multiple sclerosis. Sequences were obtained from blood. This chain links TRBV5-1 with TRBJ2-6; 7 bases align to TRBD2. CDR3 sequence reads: CASSLAPGGSGANVLTF. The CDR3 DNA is TGCGCCAGCAGCTTGGCCCCGGGGGGCTCTGGGGCCAACGTCCTGACTTTC.